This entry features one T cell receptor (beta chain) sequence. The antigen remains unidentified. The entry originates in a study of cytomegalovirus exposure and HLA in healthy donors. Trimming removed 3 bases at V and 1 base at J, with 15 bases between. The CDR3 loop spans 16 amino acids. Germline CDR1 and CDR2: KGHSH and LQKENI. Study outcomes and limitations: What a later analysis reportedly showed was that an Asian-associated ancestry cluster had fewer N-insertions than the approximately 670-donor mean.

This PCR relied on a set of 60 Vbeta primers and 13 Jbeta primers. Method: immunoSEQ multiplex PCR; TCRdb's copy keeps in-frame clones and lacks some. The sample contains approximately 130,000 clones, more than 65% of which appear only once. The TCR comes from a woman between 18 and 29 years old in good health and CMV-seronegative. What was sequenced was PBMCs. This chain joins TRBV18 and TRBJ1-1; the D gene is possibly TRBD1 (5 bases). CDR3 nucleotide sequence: TGTGCCAGCTCACCCAATCCGGGGGTTTCGAACACTGAAGCTTTCTTT. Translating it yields CASSPNPGVSNTEAFF.